Listed below are T cell receptor beta chains from one sample, sequenced in a study of T cells in Graves' hyperthyroidism and ophthalmopathy. One entry per CDR3 protein results from TCRdb running MiXCR on the multiplex PCR reads. The sample contains approximately 500,000 distinct CDR3 sequences, just over 45% of which appear only once. The sequenced sample was peripheral blood or thyroid tissue (not recorded which). All receptors come from a woman under 30 with Graves' hyperthyroidism. Both conserved end residues are part of each CDR3. A D gene is named only where the DNA matches it firmly. The size field is filled for only some rows; it gives once, few, many or a size class.

d_gene: TRBD1; j_gene: TRBJ1-3; v_gene: TRBV30; abundance: NA; len: 14; CDR3aa: CAYRGLSSGNTIYF; CDR3nt: TGCGCCTACAGGGGGCTAAGCTCTGGAAACACCATATATTTT
d_gene: NA; j_gene: TRBJ1-5; v_gene: TRBV4-1; abundance: many; len: 16; CDR3aa: CASSQEYFQGRQPQHF; CDR3nt: TGCGCCAGCAGCCAAGAGTACTTTCAGGGAAGGCAGCCCCAGCATTTT
d_gene: NA; j_gene: TRBJ2-5; v_gene: TRBV19; abundance: many; len: 14; CDR3aa: CATREAGLVETQYF; CDR3nt: TGTGCCACTCGAGAAGCAGGGTTGGTTGAGACCCAGTACTTC
d_gene: TRBD2; j_gene: TRBJ2-5; v_gene: TRBV25-1; abundance: NA; len: 16; CDR3aa: CALGRTSGSSEKTQYF; CDR3nt: TGTGCCCTGGGGAGGACTAGCGGGAGTTCAGAGAAGACCCAGTACTTC
d_gene: NA; j_gene: TRBJ1-2; v_gene: TRBV29-1; abundance: many; len: 12; CDR3aa: CSVESRNYGYTF; CDR3nt: TGCAGCGTTGAGAGCAGAAACTATGGCTACACCTTC
d_gene: NA; j_gene: TRBJ2-7; v_gene: TRBV29-1; abundance: NA; len: 14; CDR3aa: CSARQGLQGDEQYF; CDR3nt: TGCAGCGCTAGACAGGGACTACAGGGGGACGAGCAGTACTTC
d_gene: TRBD2; j_gene: TRBJ2-7; v_gene: TRBV4-2; abundance: many; len: 15; CDR3aa: CASHPGSGSTYEQYF; CDR3nt: TGTGCCAGCCACCCCGGTAGCGGGAGCACCTACGAGCAGTACTTC
d_gene: TRBD1; j_gene: TRBJ1-2; v_gene: TRBV7-9; abundance: many; len: 15; CDR3aa: CASSLPGQGSYGYTF; CDR3nt: TGTGCCAGCAGCCTACCGGGACAGGGTTCCTATGGCTACACCTTC
d_gene: NA; j_gene: TRBJ2-5; v_gene: TRBV25-1; abundance: once; len: 13; CDR3aa: CASRGGAEETQYF; CDR3nt: TGTGCCAGCAGGGGGGGGGCAGAAGAGACCCAGTACTTC
d_gene: TRBD1; j_gene: TRBJ2-7; v_gene: TRBV4-1; abundance: many; len: 16; CDR3aa: CASSRFPRDRDNEQYF; CDR3nt: TGCGCCAGCAGCCGCTTCCCCCGGGACAGGGACAACGAGCAGTACTTC